One and the same sample provided the 11 T cell receptor beta chains below, sequenced in a study of blood T cell repertoires in COVID-19. Sequencing was performed with immunoSEQ multiplex PCR; in TCRdb, only in-frame clones are kept and a portion is missing. The repertoire holds 250,000 to 300,000 clones, with around nine tenths as singletons. Sequenced input: peripheral blood. These receptors were obtained from a woman aged 70-85 years with COVID-19, enrolled during active disease.

The genes are TRBV9 and TRBJ1-3, with TRBD1 as a possible D gene (6 bases). The length of the CDR3 is 16 residues. V lost 4 bases and J lost 0, with 14 bases in between. Germline V CDR1 and CDR2: SGDLS, YYNGEE. The chain's CDR3 is CASSPGQFFSGNTIYF. The CDR3 DNA reads as TGTGCCAGCAGCCCAGGACAGTTTTTCTCTGGAAACACCATATATTTT.

The chain recombines TRBV2 with TRBJ2-1, with D maybe TRBD2 (5 bases). The CDR3 runs 13 residues. V was trimmed by 4 bases and J by 3 bases, leaving 7 bases between them. CDR1 is SNHLY, CDR2 FYNNEI, per germline. CDR3 bases: TGTGCCAGCAGTGTTGAGGGCTACAATGAGCAGTTCTTC. This gives the protein CASSVEGYNEQFF.

V is TRBV11-2 and J is TRBJ1-3; 8 bases are a match to TRBD1. The CDR3 sequence is 16 residues long. The germline CDR1 and CDR2 sequences are SGHAT and FQNNGV. V trimming: 6 bases; J trimming: 3 bases; junction bases outside the gene matches: 10. CDR3 in amino acids: CASSSYRGAHGNTIYF. In DNA, the CDR3 is TGTGCCAGCAGTTCCTACAGGGGGGCGCATGGAAACACCATATATTTT.

A remark on this clone: Within the sample, other DNA sequences also encode this same CDR3. The gene calls are TRBV29-1 and TRBJ1-1; 7 bases are shared with TRBD1. CDR1 is SQVTM, CDR2 ANQGSEA, per germline. This CDR3 has 13 amino acids. With 1 base clipped from V and 4 bases from J, the junction kept 3 bases outside the gene matches. For the CDR3, the DNA is TGCAGCGTTGAAGGACAGGGAGGCACTGAAGCTTTCTTT. This codes for CSVEGQGGTEAFF.

For this clone: This specimen includes other DNA sequences encoding the same CDR3. This chain joins TRBV6-5 and TRBJ1-5; D is perhaps TRBD1 (5 bases). V was cut by 0 bases and J by 2 bases, with 8 bases left in between. The CDR3 runs to 15 residues. The germline gives CDR1 MNHEY, CDR2 SVGAGI. CDR3 protein: CASSYSGGGNQPQHF. The DNA of the CDR3 is TGTGCCAGCAGTTACTCCGGGGGAGGCAATCAGCCCCAGCATTTT.

The chain recombines TRBV11-2 with TRBJ2-2, with D tentatively TRBD2 (5 bases). Trimming shortened V by 3 bases and J by 6 bases, and 11 bases separated the two germline ends. This CDR3 contains 14 residues. Looked up from germline, CDR1 is SGHAT and CDR2 is FQNNGV. CDR3 residues: CASSLGSSAGELFF. The CDR3 DNA reads as TGTGCCAGCAGCTTGGGTAGTAGCGCCGGGGAGCTGTTTTTT.

Concerning this clone itself: This sample also contains other DNA sequences that code for the same CDR3. This sequence joins TRBV28 and TRBJ1-6; D not resolved. V lost 3 bases, J lost 4 bases, and 4 bases lay in between. Germline values: CDR1 MDHEN, CDR2 SYDVKM. The CDR3 length is 13 residues. The CDR3 here is CASSFLYNSPLHF. In DNA form, the CDR3 reads TGTGCCAGCAGTTTTCTTTATAATTCACCCCTCCACTTT.

In this sample, this clone turned up once. J is TRBJ2-3 and V is TRBV3-1 (or the pseudogene TRBV3-2); 10 positions agree with TRBD2. Trimming cost V 1 base and J 2 bases; bases outside gene matches: 3. This CDR3 is built from 16 residues. Germline V gives CDR1 LGHDT, CDR2 YNNKEL (reference sequence). CDR3 protein: CASSQASGGATDTQYF. CDR3 sequence (DNA): TGTGCCAGCAGCCAAGCCAGCGGGGGGGCCACAGATACGCAGTATTTT.

A single count supports this clone. Other DNA sequences from this sample encode an identical CDR3 as well. The CDR3 DNA is TGTGCCAGCAGCGTAGCTGGGGGGAGCAATCAGCCCCAGCATTTT. It encodes CASSVAGGSNQPQHF. This rearrangement joins TRBV9 to TRBJ1-5; D possibly corresponds to TRBD1 (5 bases). Between the trimmed V and J ends, which lost 0 bases and 1 base, there was a span of 8 bases. This CDR3 is built from 15 residues. Looked up from germline, CDR1 is SGDLS and CDR2 is YYNGEE.

This clone was found a few times. The chain uses TRBV6-5 and TRBJ1-1; D not certain. V lost 6 bases, J lost 0 bases, and 8 bases lay in between. CDR1 and CDR2 (germline): MNHEY, SVGAGI. The CDR3 runs to 13 residues. The CDR3 region is CASSPDMNTEAFF. In DNA, the CDR3 is TGTGCCAGCAGCCCCGACATGAACACTGAAGCTTTCTTT.

The chain recombines TRBV30 with TRBJ1-1; tentative D call: TRBD1 (6 bases). Trimming cost V 1 base and J 6 bases, with 12 bases left between them. Germline V CDR1 and CDR2: GTSNPN, SVGIG (reference sequence). The CDR3 runs to 13 residues. The CDR3 DNA reads as TGTGCCTGGAGTGGGGGACAAGTAGCTGAAGCTTTCTTT. The encoded protein is CAWSGGQVAEAFF.